This passage covers 29 T cell receptor beta chains from one sample sequenced in a study of cytomegalovirus exposure and HLA in healthy donors. PCR employed 60 Vbeta and 13 Jbeta primers. Profiled with immunoSEQ multiplex PCR; TCRdb holds only in-frame clones, not every one. The table shows fewer than 200,000 clones, with about 76% occurring only once. Sequenced material: PBMCs. Receptors were obtained from a female donor in good health and CMV-seronegative.

This clone appeared a few times. The chain couples TRBV4-2 to TRBJ1-1; weak D call: TRBD1 (6 bases). The CDR3 is made up of 17 amino acids. Germline CDR1 LGHNA, CDR2 YNFKEQ. Trimming took off 4 bases at V and 4 bases at J, with 22 bases between the two ends. Here the CDR3 reads CASSRSKTGLLTTEAFF. In nucleotides, the CDR3 is TGTGCCAGCAGCCGATCGAAGACAGGTCTTTTGACCACTGAAGCTTTCTTT.

There are a few counts of this clone. DNA for the CDR3: TGCAGCGTGGCGGGTCCTTCGATCACCATATATTTT. This gives the protein CSVAGPSITIYF. V usage is TRBV29-1 and J usage is TRBJ1-3; D is unclear. This CDR3 comprises 12 residues. V lost 6 bases and J lost 9, with 15 bases in between. The germline gives CDR1 SQVTM, CDR2 ANQGSEA.

V gene TRBV5-1 combines with J gene TRBJ1-3, with D maybe TRBD1 (6 bases). Trimming shortened V by 4 bases and J by 0 bases, and 8 bases separated the two germline ends. The CDR3 covers 14 residues. CDR1 and CDR2 from the germline V gene are SGHRS and YFSETQ. The CDR3 coding sequence is TGCGCCAGCAGCGACAGGACCTCTGGAAACACCATATATTTT. Its translation: CASSDRTSGNTIYF.

This clone was seen once. The V call is TRBV4-1, the J call TRBJ2-3; possibly TRBD2 for D (5 bases). The CDR3 consists of 16 residues. Germline lookup yields CDR1 MGHRA and CDR2 YSYEKL. V was pared by 1 base and J by 0 bases, with 11 bases between. The CDR3 sequence: CASSQARGTSTDTQYF. CDR3 nucleotide sequence: TGCGCCAGCAGCCAAGCTCGGGGTACTAGCACAGATACGCAGTATTTT.

The rearrangement joins TRBV29-1 to TRBJ1-2, with D possibly matching TRBD1 (6 bases). The CDR3 has 13 residues. The ends were cut back, 0 bases at V and 4 bases at J, with 9 bases in the middle. CDR1 SQVTM and CDR2 ANQGSEA come from the germline V gene. CDR3 sequence (DNA): TGCAGCGTTGAAGAGGACAGAGGCTATGGCTACACCTTC. Residues: CSVEEDRGYGYTF.

The CDR3 here is CASSQTGQGVNGYTF. Written as DNA, the CDR3 is TGCGCCAGCAGCCAGACTGGGCAGGGTGTAAATGGCTACACCTTC. The chain combines TRBV4-1 with TRBJ1-2, with a possible D match to TRBD1 (5 bases). Per the germline V gene, CDR1 is MGHRA and CDR2 is YSYEKL. Trimming took off 3 bases at V and 6 bases at J, with 17 bases between the two ends. The CDR3 contains 15 residues.

The chain links TRBV19 to TRBJ1-2; D is perhaps TRBD1 (5 bases). CDR1 and CDR2 from the germline V gene are LNHDA and SQIVND (reference sequence). The CDR3 runs 16 residues. The germline V and J ends were trimmed by 3 bases and 5 bases, with 19 bases remaining between them. CDR3 coding DNA: TGTGCCAGTAGTATCAGGGTCAACGGACCTTCTTATGGCTACACCTTC. Amino acid sequence: CASSIRVNGPSYGYTF. The variable domain in full, completed from reference TRBV19 and TRBJ1-2, reads DGGITQSPKYLFRKEGQNVTLSCEQNLNHDAMYWYRQDPGQGLRLIYYSQIVNDFQKGDIAEGYSVSREKKESFPLTVTSAQKNPTAFYLCASSIRVNGPSYGYTFGSGTRLTVV.

CDR3 protein: CASTRDSYEQYF. In nucleotides, the CDR3 is TGTGCCAGCACCCGGGACTCCTACGAGCAGTACTTC. J is TRBJ2-5 and V is TRBV7-9, with D possibly matching TRBD2 (5 bases). The J call may be in error: the DNA end matches TRBJ2-7 better. Looked up from germline, CDR1 is SEHNR and CDR2 is FQNEAQ (reference sequence). This CDR3 comprises 12 residues.

The J gene is TRBJ1-1, the V gene TRBV30, with D maybe TRBD1 (6 bases). This CDR3 contains 14 residues. The V and J ends lost 1 base and 0 bases respectively, with 9 bases between them. Looked up from germline, CDR1 is GTSNPN and CDR2 is SVGIG (reference sequence). For the CDR3, the DNA is TGTGCCTGGAGTGAGACAGGAATGAACACTGAAGCTTTCTTT. Encoded protein: CAWSETGMNTEAFF.

This sequence joins TRBV19 and TRBJ1-2; D uncertain. The CDR3 has 12 residues. With 2 bases removed from V and 8 bases from J, the gap between germline ends came to 9 bases. Germline V gives CDR1 LNHDA, CDR2 SQIVND (reference sequence). CDR3 sequence (DNA): TGTGCCAGTAGTATAACCGGGTACGGCTACACCTTC. This gives the protein CASSITGYGYTF.

V usage is TRBV5-1 and J usage is TRBJ2-7; a weak D match, TRBD2 (6 bases). The germline V gene has CDR1 SGHRS and CDR2 YFSETQ. V shed 4 bases and J shed 6 bases, with 14 bases lying between them. CDR3 length: 13 residues. Here the CDR3 reads CASSLEGAREQYF. In DNA form, the CDR3 reads TGCGCCAGCAGCCTGGAGGGAGCCCGCGAGCAGTACTTC.

This clone has a single count. This chain connects TRBV7-9 to TRBJ1-1; D remains unclear. The CDR3 totals 13 residues. V shed 1 base and J shed 1 base, with 4 bases lying between them. Germline-derived CDR1 and CDR2 are SEHNR and FQNEAQ (reference sequence). CDR3 DNA sequence: TGTGCCAGCAGCTTAGAGCCGAACACTGAAGCTTTCTTT. This sequence encodes CASSLEPNTEAFF.

The table lists this clone with a count of one. The chain recombines TRBV7-2 with TRBJ1-3, with 7 bases aligning to TRBD1. V lost 3 bases, J lost 2 bases, and 7 bases stayed unmatched. CDR1 and CDR2 from the germline V gene are SGHTA and FQGNSA. The CDR3 sequence is 16 residues long. The CDR3 DNA reads TGTGCCAGCAGCTTCAACAGGGGATCCCCTGGAAACACCATATATTTT. This encodes CASSFNRGSPGNTIYF.

The rearrangement links TRBV4-2 to TRBJ1-1, with 7 bases fitting TRBD1. V dropped 2 bases and J dropped 4; count of bases not matched to a gene: 7. This CDR3 has 15 residues. Germline lookup yields CDR1 LGHNA and CDR2 YNFKEQ. CDR3 region: CASSQLNRGGTEAFF. DNA for the CDR3: TGTGCCAGCAGCCAATTAAACAGGGGAGGCACTGAAGCTTTCTTT.

This clone was seen a few times. The rearrangement joins TRBV11-2 to TRBJ2-3, with TRBD1 identical over 12 bases. This CDR3 is built from 17 residues. Per the germline V gene, CDR1 is SGHAT and CDR2 is FQNNGV. J lost 2 bases, V lost 0 bases, and 3 bases had no gene match. The CDR3 DNA is TGTGCCAGCAGCTTAGAGGGGGGACAGGGGGCCACAGATACGCAGTATTTT. Amino acids: CASSLEGGQGATDTQYF.

The rearrangement uses TRBV6-5 and TRBJ2-1; 7 nucleotides match TRBD1. The length of the CDR3 is 14 residues. The germline V gene encodes CDR1 MNHEY and CDR2 SVGAGI. J gave up 1 base and V 6 bases, and 3 bases lay outside the gene matches. The CDR3: CASRRQGSYNEQFF. DNA of the CDR3: TGTGCCAGCAGAAGACAGGGTTCCTACAATGAGCAGTTCTTC.

Written as DNA, the CDR3 is TGTGCCTGGAGTTACGGACAGGGAAAACAAGAGACCCAGTACTTC. It encodes CAWSYGQGKQETQYF. The rearrangement joins TRBV30 to TRBJ2-5; TRBD1 agrees at 8 bases. The CDR3 has 15 amino acids. J lost 2 bases, V lost 2 bases, and 7 bases had no gene match. The germline V gene encodes CDR1 GTSNPN and CDR2 SVGIG (reference sequence).

Worth noting for this clone: Germline and junction disagree at one end, which may indicate a read error. The CDR3 region has the DNA TGCGCCGGCAGCTTGGCCGGAGGGAGGGCGGACATTCAGTACTTC. Its protein product is CAGSLAGGRADIQYF. This chain uses TRBV5-1 with TRBJ2-4; 7 bases match TRBD2. The CDR3 totals 15 residues. Germline values: CDR1 SGHRS, CDR2 YFSETQ.

V gene TRBV2 combines with J gene TRBJ1-2; D uncertain. CDR1 and CDR2 from the germline V gene are SNHLY and FYNNEI. Trimming removed 5 bases from V and 7 bases from J, with 17 bases in between. This CDR3 has 14 residues. Here the CDR3 DNA reads TGTGCCAGCAGTTCCCAGGCGTGGGCCTGTGGCTACACCTTC. This encodes CASSSQAWACGYTF.

This rearrangement joins TRBV28 to TRBJ1-5; tentative D call: TRBD1 (6 bases). This CDR3 has 17 residues. Trimming took off 5 bases at V and 0 bases at J, with 17 bases between the two ends. CDR1 is MDHEN and CDR2 is SYDVKM in the germline V gene. DNA for the CDR3: TGTGCCAGCAGTCTCCCCCCAGGGGTCAATAGCAATCAGCCCCAGCATTTT. Translating it yields CASSLPPGVNSNQPQHF.

On this clone: Different DNA sequences within this sample yield the same CDR3. The chain recombines TRBV5-1 with TRBJ2-5; 14 nucleotides agree with TRBD2. There are 16 residues in the CDR3. V trimming: 4 bases; J trimming: 2 bases; junction bases outside the gene matches: 4. Germline V gene lookup returns CDR1 SGHRS and CDR2 YFSETQ. CDR3 sequence reads: CASSTGLAGVQETQYF. In DNA, the CDR3 is TGCGCCAGCAGCACGGGACTAGCGGGAGTTCAAGAGACCCAGTACTTC.

V usage is TRBV7-9 and J usage is TRBJ1-4; TRBD1 is a possible D gene (6 bases). V was clipped by 4 bases and J by 6 bases, with 15 bases between them. Per germline, CDR1 SEHNR and CDR2 FQNEAQ (reference sequence). The CDR3 loop spans 15 amino acids. CDR3 loop: CASSSADSWDEKLFF. DNA of the CDR3: TGTGCCAGCAGCTCCGCGGACAGCTGGGATGAAAAACTGTTTTTT.

This clone appeared a single time. The chain carries TRBV4-1 and TRBJ1-5; TRBD1 might be the D (5 bases). Germline CDR1 and CDR2: MGHRA and YSYEKL. The CDR3 contains 15 residues. V dropped 4 bases and J dropped 5 bases, with 15 bases sitting between them. The CDR3 sequence is CASSRGPRADQPQHF. Here the CDR3 DNA reads TGCGCCAGCAGCCGAGGCCCCAGGGCGGATCAGCCCCAGCATTTT.

J is TRBJ2-3 and V is TRBV4-2; 9 bases fit TRBD2. V dropped 3 bases and J dropped 5; count of bases not matched to a gene: 9. Per germline, CDR1 LGHNA and CDR2 YNFKEQ. CDR3 length: 16 amino acids. The CDR3 sequence: CASSHAGLALGDTQYF. CDR3 bases: TGTGCCAGCAGCCATGCCGGACTAGCGCTTGGAGATACGCAGTATTTT.

J is TRBJ1-2 and V is TRBV5-1, with 9 bases identical to TRBD1. V lost 0 bases, J lost 1 base, and 7 bases stayed unmatched. Germline V gives CDR1 SGHRS, CDR2 YFSETQ. This CDR3 region has 17 residues. The CDR3 DNA sequence: TGCGCCAGCAGCTTGGGGACAGGGGTAAATTATAACTATGGCTACACCTTC. Protein: CASSLGTGVNYNYGYTF. Full variable domain (missing parts from reference TRBV5-1 and TRBJ1-2): KAGVTQTPRYLIKTRGQQVTLSCSPISGHRSVSWYQQTPGQGLQFLFEYFSETQRNKGNFPGRFSGRQFSNSRSEMNVSTLELGDSALYLCASSLGTGVNYNYGYTFGSGTRLTVV.

The CDR3 sequence: CASSVAGVGAPQHF. CDR3 nucleotide sequence: TGTGCCAGCAGCGTAGCAGGGGTCGGCGCGCCCCAGCATTTT. The V and J genes are TRBV9 and TRBJ1-5; the D gene is possibly TRBD1 (6 bases). The CDR3 is 14 residues long. V lost 0 bases and J 9 bases, leaving 13 bases between the germline ends. The germline V gene has CDR1 SGDLS and CDR2 YYNGEE.

V is TRBV7-2 and J is TRBJ1-1; D gene uncertain. Germline V CDR1 and CDR2: SGHTA, FQGNSA. The CDR3 covers 14 residues. Trimming removed 2 bases at V and 1 base at J, with 8 bases between. The CDR3 spells CASSLITGNTEAFF. The CDR3 DNA follows: TGTGCCAGCAGCTTAATTACGGGGAACACTGAAGCTTTCTTT.

V and J are TRBV7-2 and TRBJ1-3, with D perhaps matching TRBD1 (5 bases). The CDR3 has 14 residues. V was shortened by 2 bases and J by 3 bases, with 8 bases between the two germline ends. The V gene's germline CDR1 is SGHTA and CDR2 FQGNSA. CDR3 amino acids: CASSLPGGGNTIYF. The CDR3 nucleotides read TGTGCCAGCAGCTTACCCGGGGGTGGAAACACCATATATTTT.

The genes are TRBV27 and TRBJ1-2; 9 bases map to TRBD1. With V trimmed by 6 bases and J by 5 bases, 1 base remained unmatched. There are 12 residues in the CDR3. Germline V gives CDR1 MNHEY, CDR2 SMNVEV (reference sequence). CDR3 loop: CASRGTGYGYTF. CDR3 sequence (DNA): TGTGCCAGCAGGGGGACAGGGTATGGCTACACCTTC.